Shown below are 3 T cell receptor beta chains from a single sample sequenced in a study of cytomegalovirus exposure and HLA in healthy donors. Here immunoSEQ multiplex PCR was the method, and the copy in TCRdb shows in-frame clones only, minus some. The table includes over 150,000 clones, around 88% detected once. The sequencing sample was made of PBMCs. The receptor set was obtained from a young man in good health and CMV-seropositive.

The chain uses TRBV7-9 and TRBJ1-2; D perhaps matches TRBD1 (5 bases). This CDR3 region has 11 residues. Germline-derived CDR1 and CDR2 are SEHNR and FQNEAQ (reference sequence). V lost 5 bases to trimming and J lost 7 bases, with 8 bases between them. CDR3 sequence: CASSAGFGYTF. The CDR3 DNA follows: TGTGCCAGCAGCGCAGGGTTTGGCTACACCTTC. Full variable domain (remainder filled in from reference TRBV7-9 and TRBJ1-2): DTGVSQNPRHKITKRGQNVTFRCDPISEHNRLYWYRQTLGQGPEFLTYFQNEAQLEKSRLLSDRFSAERPKGSFSTLEIQRTEQGDSAMYLCASSAGFGYTFGSGTRLTVV.

The genes are TRBV6-5 and TRBJ1-5; 8 nucleotides align to TRBD1. The ends lost 5 bases at V and 3 bases at J; junction bases unmatched: 3. From germline, CDR1 is MNHEY and CDR2 SVGAGI. This CDR3 has 14 amino acids. The CDR3 here is CASSRTGNNQPQHF. The CDR3 bases are TGTGCCAGCAGTCGGACAGGGAACAATCAGCCCCAGCATTTT.

This clone appeared a single time. The CDR3 protein is CASSSVLTASTDTQYF. The DNA for the CDR3 is TGTGCCAGCAGCTCCGTCCTAACCGCTAGCACAGATACGCAGTATTTT. The V call is TRBV5-4, the J call TRBJ2-3, with D unclear. Germline V gives CDR1 SGHNT, CDR2 YYREEE (reference sequence). V lost 3 bases to trimming and J lost 0 bases, with 14 bases between them. The CDR3 runs to 16 residues.